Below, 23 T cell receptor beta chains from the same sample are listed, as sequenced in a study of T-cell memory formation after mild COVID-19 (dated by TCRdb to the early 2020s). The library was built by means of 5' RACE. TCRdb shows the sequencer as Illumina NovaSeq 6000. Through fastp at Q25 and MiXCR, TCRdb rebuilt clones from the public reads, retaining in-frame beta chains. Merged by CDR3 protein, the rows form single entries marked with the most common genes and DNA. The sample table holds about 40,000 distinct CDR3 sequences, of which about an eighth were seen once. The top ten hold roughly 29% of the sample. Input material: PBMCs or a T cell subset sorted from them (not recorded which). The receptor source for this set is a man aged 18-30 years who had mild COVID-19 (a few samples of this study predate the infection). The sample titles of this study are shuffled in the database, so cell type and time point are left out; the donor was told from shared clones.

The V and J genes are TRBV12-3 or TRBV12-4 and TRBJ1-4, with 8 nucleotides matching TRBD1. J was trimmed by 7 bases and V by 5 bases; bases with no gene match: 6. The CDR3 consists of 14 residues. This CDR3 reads CASSRQGMGEKLFF. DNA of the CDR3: TGTGCCAGCAGTCGACAGGGGATGGGTGAAAAACTGTTTTTT.

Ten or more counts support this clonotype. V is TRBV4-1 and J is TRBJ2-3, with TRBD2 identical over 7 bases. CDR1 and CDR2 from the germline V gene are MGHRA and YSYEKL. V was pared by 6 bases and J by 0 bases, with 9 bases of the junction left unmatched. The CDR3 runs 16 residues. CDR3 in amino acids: CASRLNPGLSTDTQYF. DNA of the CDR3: TGCGCCAGCAGACTGAATCCGGGACTAAGCACAGATACGCAGTATTTT.

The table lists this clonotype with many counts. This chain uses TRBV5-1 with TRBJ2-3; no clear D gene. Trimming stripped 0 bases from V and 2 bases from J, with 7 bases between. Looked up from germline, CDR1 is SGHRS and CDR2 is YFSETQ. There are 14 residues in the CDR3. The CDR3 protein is CASSLDPATDTQYF. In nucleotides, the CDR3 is TGCGCCAGCAGCTTGGACCCAGCCACAGATACGCAGTATTTT.

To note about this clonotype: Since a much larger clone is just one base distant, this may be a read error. The CDR3 region has the DNA TGTGCCACCCGGTGGCGGGGCACAGATAAGCAGTATTTT. It codes for CATRWRGTDKQYF. The chain combines TRBV15 with TRBJ2-3; maybe TRBD2 (6 bases). CDR1 LNHNV and CDR2 YYDKDF come from the germline V gene (reference sequence). The CDR3 extends over 13 amino acids. The full variable domain, rest sourced from reference TRBV15 and TRBJ2-3, is DAMVIQNPRYQVTQFGKPVTLSCSQTLNHNVMYWYQQKSSQAPKLLFHYYDKDFNNEADTPDNFQSRRPNTSFCFLDIRSPGLGDTAMYLCATRWRGTDKQYFGPGTRLTVL.

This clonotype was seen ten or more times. This CDR3 reads CASSDLYEQFF. The CDR3 DNA sequence: TGCGCCAGCAGTGATTTATATGAGCAGTTCTTC. J is TRBJ2-1 and V is TRBV10-2, with D unclear. Trimming took 3 bases from V and 8 from J, leaving 5 bases between them. CDR3 size: 11 residues. The V gene's germline CDR1 is WSHSY and CDR2 SAAADI.

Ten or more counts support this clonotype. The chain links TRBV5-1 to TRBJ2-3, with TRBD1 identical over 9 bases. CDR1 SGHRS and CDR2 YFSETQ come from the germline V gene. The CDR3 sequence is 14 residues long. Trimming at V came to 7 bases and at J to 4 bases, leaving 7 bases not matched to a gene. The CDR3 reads CASRDRAIADTQYF. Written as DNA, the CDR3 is TGCGCCAGCCGGGACAGGGCTATCGCAGATACGCAGTATTTT.

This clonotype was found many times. This CDR3 reads CARSLSREETQYF. The DNA for the CDR3 is TGTGCCAGAAGCTTGTCAAGGGAAGAGACCCAGTACTTC. The V and J genes are TRBV5-3 and TRBJ2-5; D call uncertain. TRBV5-3 is an ORF, with its function uncertain. Trimming pared 1 base from V and 3 bases from J, leaving 7 bases between. The CDR3 is 13 amino acids.

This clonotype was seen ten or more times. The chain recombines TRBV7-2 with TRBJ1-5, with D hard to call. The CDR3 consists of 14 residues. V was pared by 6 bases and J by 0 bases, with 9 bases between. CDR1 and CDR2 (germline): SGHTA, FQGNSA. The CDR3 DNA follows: TGTGCCAGCAGACACCGGGGTAGCAATCAGCCCCAGCATTTT. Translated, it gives CASRHRGSNQPQHF.

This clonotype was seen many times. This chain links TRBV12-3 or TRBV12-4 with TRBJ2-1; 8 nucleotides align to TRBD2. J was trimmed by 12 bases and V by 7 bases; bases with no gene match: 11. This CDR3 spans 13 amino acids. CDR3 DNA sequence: TGTGCCAGCACCCTCCTGGGGGCGGGGGGGCAGTTCTTC. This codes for CASTLLGAGGQFF.

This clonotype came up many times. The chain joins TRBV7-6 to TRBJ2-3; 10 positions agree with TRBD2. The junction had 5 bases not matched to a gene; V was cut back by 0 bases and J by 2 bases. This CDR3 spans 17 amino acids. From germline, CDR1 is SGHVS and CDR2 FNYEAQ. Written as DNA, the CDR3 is TGTGCCAGCAGCTTAGCCCGCACTAGCGGGGCCACAGATACGCAGTATTTT. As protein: CASSLARTSGATDTQYF.

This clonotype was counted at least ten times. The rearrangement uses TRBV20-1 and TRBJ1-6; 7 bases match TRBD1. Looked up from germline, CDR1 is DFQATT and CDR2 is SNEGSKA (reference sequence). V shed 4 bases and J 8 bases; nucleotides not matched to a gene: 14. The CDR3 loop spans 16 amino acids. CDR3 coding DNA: TGCAGTGCTATTGACGAGGGGGCAGGGCGTGATTCACCCCTCCACTTT. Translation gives CSAIDEGAGRDSPLHF.

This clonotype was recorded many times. The CDR3 sequence: CASSLATGGRGSYNEQFF. The CDR3 nucleotides are TGTGCCAGCAGCTTAGCGACAGGGGGCAGGGGCTCCTACAATGAGCAGTTCTTC. The chain combines TRBV7-2 with TRBJ2-1; 10 positions match TRBD1. There are 18 residues in the CDR3. Germline V gene lookup returns CDR1 SGHTA and CDR2 FQGNSA. The trim removed 0 bases at V and 0 bases at J, leaving 5 bases unmatched.

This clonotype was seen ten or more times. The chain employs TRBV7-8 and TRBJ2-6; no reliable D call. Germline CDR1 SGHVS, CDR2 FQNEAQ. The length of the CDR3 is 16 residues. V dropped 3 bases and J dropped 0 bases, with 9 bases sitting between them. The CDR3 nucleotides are TGTGCCAGCAGCTTCCGCGTTATCTCTGGGGCCAACGTCCTGACTTTC. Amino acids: CASSFRVISGANVLTF.

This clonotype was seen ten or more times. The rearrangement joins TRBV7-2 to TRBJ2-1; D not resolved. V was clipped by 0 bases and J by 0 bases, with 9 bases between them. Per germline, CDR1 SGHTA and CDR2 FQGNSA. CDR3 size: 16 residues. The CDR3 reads CASSLAVVSSYNEQFF. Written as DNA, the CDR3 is TGTGCCAGCAGCTTAGCGGTGGTTAGCTCCTACAATGAGCAGTTCTTC.

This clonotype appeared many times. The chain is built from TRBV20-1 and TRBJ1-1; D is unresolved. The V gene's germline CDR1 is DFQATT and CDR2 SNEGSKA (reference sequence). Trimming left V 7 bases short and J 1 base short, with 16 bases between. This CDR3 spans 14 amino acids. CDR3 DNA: TGCAGTGTCCTAAGTGCGGGTACGAACACTGAAGCTTTCTTT. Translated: CSVLSAGTNTEAFF.

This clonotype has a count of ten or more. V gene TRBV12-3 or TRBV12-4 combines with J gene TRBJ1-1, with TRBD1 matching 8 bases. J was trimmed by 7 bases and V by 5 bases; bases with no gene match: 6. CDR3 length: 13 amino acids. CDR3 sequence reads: CASSTTGALEAFF. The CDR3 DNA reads TGTGCCAGCAGTACGACAGGGGCTCTTGAAGCTTTCTTT.

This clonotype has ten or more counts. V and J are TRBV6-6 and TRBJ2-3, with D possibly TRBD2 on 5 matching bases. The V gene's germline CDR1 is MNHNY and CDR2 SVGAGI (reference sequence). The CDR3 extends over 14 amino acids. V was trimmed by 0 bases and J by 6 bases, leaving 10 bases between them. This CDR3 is CASSYSRVYDTQYF. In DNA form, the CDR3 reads TGTGCCAGCAGTTACTCGAGGGTCTACGATACGCAGTATTTT.

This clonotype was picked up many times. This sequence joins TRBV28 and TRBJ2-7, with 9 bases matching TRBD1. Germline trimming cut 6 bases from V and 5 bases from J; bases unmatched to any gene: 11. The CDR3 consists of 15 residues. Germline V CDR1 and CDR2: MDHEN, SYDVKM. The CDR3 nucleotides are TGTGCCAGCAGCCCTTCCCGGGACAGGGTCAACGAGCAGTACGTC. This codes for CASSPSRDRVNEQYV.

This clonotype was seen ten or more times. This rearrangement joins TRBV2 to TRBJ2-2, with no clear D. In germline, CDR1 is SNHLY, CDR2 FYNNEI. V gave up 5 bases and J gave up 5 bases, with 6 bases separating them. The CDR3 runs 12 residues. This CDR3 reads CASSPETGELFF. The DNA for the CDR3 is TGTGCCAGCAGTCCGGAGACCGGGGAGCTGTTTTTT.

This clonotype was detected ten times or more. DNA for the CDR3: TGTGCCAGCAGGGGTAGCGGGGGCAGCTCCTACGAGCAGTACGTC. Amino acids: CASRGSGGSSYEQYV. This chain links TRBV6-6 with TRBJ2-7; 9 nucleotides align to TRBD2. V shed 6 bases, J shed 0 bases, and the junction held 6 bases outside the gene matches. Germline lookup yields CDR1 MNHNY and CDR2 SVGAGI (reference sequence). CDR3 length: 15 residues.

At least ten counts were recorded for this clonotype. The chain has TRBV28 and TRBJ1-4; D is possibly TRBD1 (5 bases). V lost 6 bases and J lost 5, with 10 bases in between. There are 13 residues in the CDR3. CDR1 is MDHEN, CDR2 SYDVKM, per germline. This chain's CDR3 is CASSDSVNEKLFF. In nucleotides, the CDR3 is TGTGCCAGCAGCGACAGCGTAAATGAAAAACTGTTTTTT.

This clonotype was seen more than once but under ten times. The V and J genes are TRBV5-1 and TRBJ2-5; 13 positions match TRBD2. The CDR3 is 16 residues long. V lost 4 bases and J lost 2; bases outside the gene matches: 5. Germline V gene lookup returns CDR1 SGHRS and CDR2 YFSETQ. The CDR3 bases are TGCGCCAGCAGCCTACGACTAGCGGGGGGACAAGAGACCCAGTACTTC. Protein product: CASSLRLAGGQETQYF.

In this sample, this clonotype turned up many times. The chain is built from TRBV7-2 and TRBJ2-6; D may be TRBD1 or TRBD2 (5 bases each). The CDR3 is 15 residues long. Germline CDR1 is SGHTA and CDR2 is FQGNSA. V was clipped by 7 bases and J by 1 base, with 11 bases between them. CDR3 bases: TGTGCCAGCACCTATTGGGGGTCTGGGGCCAACGTCCTGACTTTC. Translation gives CASTYWGSGANVLTF.